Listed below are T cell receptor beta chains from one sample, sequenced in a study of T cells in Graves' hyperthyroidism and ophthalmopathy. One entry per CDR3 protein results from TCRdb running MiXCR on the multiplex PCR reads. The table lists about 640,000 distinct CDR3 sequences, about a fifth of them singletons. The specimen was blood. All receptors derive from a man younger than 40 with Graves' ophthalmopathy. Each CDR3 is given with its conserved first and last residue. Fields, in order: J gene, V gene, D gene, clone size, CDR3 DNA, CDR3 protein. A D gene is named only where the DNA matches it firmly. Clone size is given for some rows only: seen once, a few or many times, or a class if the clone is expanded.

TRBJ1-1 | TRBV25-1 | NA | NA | TGTGCCAGCAGTAGAAGGGGAGTGACTGAAGCTTTCTTT | CASSRRGVTEAFF
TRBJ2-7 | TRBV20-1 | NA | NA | TGCAGTGCTCTCCGACGGAGCTACGAGCAGTACTTC | CSALRRSYEQYF
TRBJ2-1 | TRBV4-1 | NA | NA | TGCGCCAGCAGCCAAGATATACAGCGCTACAATGAGCAGTTCTTC | CASSQDIQRYNEQFF
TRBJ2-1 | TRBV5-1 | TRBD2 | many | TGCGCCAGCAGACCCGGACTAGCGGAGAAGGATGAGCAGTTCTTC | CASRPGLAEKDEQFF
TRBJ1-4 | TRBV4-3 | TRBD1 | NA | TGCGCCAGCAGCCAAGCAGGACGAGGGACAGGGGCTGTACGTGGTGAAAAACTGTTTTTT | CASSQAGRGTGAVRGEKLFF
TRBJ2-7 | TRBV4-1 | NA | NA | TGCGCCAGCAGCCAAGACTTAGCGGCTACCTACGAGCAGTACTTC | CASSQDLAATYEQYF
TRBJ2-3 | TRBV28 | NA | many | TGTGCCAGCAGCCCGGGCATCACAGATACGCAGTATTTT | CASSPGITDTQYF
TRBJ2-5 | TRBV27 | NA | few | TGTGCCAGCAGTTTATCGAAGGACAGATACCAAGAGACCCAGTACTTC | CASSLSKDRYQETQYF
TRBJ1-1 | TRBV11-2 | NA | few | TGTGCCAGCACCCGATATCCGGGACTCTCGAACACTGAAGCTTTCTTT | CASTRYPGLSNTEAFF
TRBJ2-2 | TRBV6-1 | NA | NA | TGTGCCAGCAGTGCGACAGGAGGAACCGGGGAGCTGTTTTTT | CASSATGGTGELFF
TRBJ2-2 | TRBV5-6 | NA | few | TGTGCCAGCAGCTTACAGGGCCCAATAAACACCGGGGAGCTGTTTTTT | CASSLQGPINTGELFF
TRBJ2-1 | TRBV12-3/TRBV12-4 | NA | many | TGTGCCAGCAGTTTATCGTTGTGGAATGGCCCCAATGAGCAGTTCTTC | CASSLSLWNGPNEQFF
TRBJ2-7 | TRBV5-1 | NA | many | TGCGCCAGCAGCCCTGGGGACTACGAGCAGTACTTC | CASSPGDYEQYF
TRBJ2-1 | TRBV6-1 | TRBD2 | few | TGTGCCACCAGGCGTAGCGGGGGCCTGGACAATGAGCAGTTCTTC | CATRRSGGLDNEQFF
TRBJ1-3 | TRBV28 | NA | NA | TGTGCCAGCAGTCCCCCTTTGGGGATCTCTGGAAACACCATATATTTT | CASSPPLGISGNTIYF
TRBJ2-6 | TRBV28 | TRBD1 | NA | TGTGCCAGCAGCGGGACAGGGGTATCTGGGGCCAACGTCCTGACTTTC | CASSGTGVSGANVLTF
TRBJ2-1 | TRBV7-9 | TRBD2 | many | TGTGCCAGCAGCTTCTCGGCGGGCGGGGGGAATGAGCAGTTCTTC | CASSFSAGGGNEQFF
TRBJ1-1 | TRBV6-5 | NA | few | TGTGCCAGCAGTTACGTAGAGAACACTGAAGCTTTCTTT | CASSYVENTEAFF
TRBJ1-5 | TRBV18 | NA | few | TGTGCCAGCTCACCGGCATTATCTCGGCCCCAGCATTTT | CASSPALSRPQHF
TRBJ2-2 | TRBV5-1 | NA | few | TGCGCCAGCAGCTTTGGACAGACCTTCGGGGAGCTGTTTTTT | CASSFGQTFGELFF
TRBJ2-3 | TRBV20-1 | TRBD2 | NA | TGCAGTGCTAGAGGTGGGACTAGCCCAGATACGCAGTATTTT | CSARGGTSPDTQYF
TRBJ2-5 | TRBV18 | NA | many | TGTGCCAGCTCACCACGCTCCCAAGAGACCCAGTACTTC | CASSPRSQETQYF
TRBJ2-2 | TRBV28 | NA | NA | TGTGCCAGCAGTTCCCTCAAGGGGACGGTGAACACCGGGGAGCTGTTTTTT | CASSSLKGTVNTGELFF
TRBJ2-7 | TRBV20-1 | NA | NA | TGCAGTGCTGTAGGGGTTACGTCCTACGAGCAGTACTTC | CSAVGVTSYEQYF
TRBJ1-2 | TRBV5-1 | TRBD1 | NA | TGCGCCAGCGGCCCCGGACAGGGGGCCATGGATGGCTACACCTTC | CASGPGQGAMDGYTF
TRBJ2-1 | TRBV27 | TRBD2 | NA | TGTGCCAGCAGTTTAAGGGTGGGTGCTAGCGGGAGAGGGGGCGGCTACAATGAGCAGTTCTTC | CASSLRVGASGRGGGYNEQFF
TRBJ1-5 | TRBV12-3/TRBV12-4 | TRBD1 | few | TGTGCCAGCAGTTGGGACAGGGCCCCCAATCAGCCCCAGCATTTT | CASSWDRAPNQPQHF
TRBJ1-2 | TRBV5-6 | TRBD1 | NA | TGTGCCAGCAGCATAAGGACAGGGGGCGACTATGGCTACACCTTC | CASSIRTGGDYGYTF
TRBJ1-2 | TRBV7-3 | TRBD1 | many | TGTGCCAGCAGCCCGGGACAGGGTGGCGGCTACACCTTC | CASSPGQGGGYTF
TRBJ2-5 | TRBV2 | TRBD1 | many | TGTGCCAGCAGTGACCTAGGGACAGTCCAAGAGACCCAGTACTTC | CASSDLGTVQETQYF
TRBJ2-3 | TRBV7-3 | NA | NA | TGTGCCAGCAGCTCCACAGGAGGGATCACAGATACGCAGTATTTT | CASSSTGGITDTQYF
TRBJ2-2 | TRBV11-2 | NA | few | TGTGCCAGCAGCCAAGACCCAGCAGGGACGAACACCGGGGAGCTGTTTTTT | CASSQDPAGTNTGELFF
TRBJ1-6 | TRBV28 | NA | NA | TGTGCCAGCAGCCCCTACTTATTGGGTTCACCCCTCCACTTT | CASSPYLLGSPLHF
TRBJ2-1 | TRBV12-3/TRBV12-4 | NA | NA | TGTGCCAGCAGCCGCGGGGAGGTCAGTGAGCAGTTCTTC | CASSRGEVSEQFF
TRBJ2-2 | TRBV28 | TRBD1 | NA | TGTGCCAGCAGTCATCGCAGGGGGATCGACACCGGGGAGCTGTTTTTT | CASSHRRGIDTGELFF
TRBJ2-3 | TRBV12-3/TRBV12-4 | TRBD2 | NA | TGTGCCAGCAGTCTTCGGACTAGCGGAAACACAGATACGCAGTATTTT | CASSLRTSGNTDTQYF
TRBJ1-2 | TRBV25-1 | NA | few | TGTGCCAGCAGTGAGGGTACGATTGCTTATGGCTACACCTTC | CASSEGTIAYGYTF
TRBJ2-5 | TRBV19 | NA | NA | TGTGCCAGTATACAGGGACAGTACTTC | CASIQGQYF
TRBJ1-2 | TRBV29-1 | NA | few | TGCAGCGTTGAGGCCCGGAACTATGGCTACACCTTC | CSVEARNYGYTF
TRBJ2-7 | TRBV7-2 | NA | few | TGTGCCAGCAGCCAAGATCGAAGCGGCATGATCTACGAGCAGTACTTC | CASSQDRSGMIYEQYF
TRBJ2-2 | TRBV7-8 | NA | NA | TGTGCCAGCAGCCTCGGACGACGTGGCACCGGGGAGCTGTTTTTT | CASSLGRRGTGELFF
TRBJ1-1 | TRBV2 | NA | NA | TGTGCCAGCAGCGCCCCAGAGAACACTGAAGCTTTCTTT | CASSAPENTEAFF
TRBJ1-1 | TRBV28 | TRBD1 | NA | TGTGCCGGGGTCCGACAGGGCGCCATGAACACTGAAGCTTTCTTT | CAGVRQGAMNTEAFF
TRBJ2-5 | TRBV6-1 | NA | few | TGTGCCAGCAGTTATACAGGAGGGCTCCAAGAGACCCAGTACTTC | CASSYTGGLQETQYF
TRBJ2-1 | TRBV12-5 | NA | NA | TGTGCTAGTAGTTTCGGCGAGGATGAGCAGTTCTTC | CASSFGEDEQFF
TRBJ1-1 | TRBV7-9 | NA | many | TGTGCCAGCAGGGGGCTGACGAACACTGAAGCTTTCTTT | CASRGLTNTEAFF
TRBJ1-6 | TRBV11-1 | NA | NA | TGTGCCAGCAGCTCCACCACCCTCCACTTT | CASSSTTLHF
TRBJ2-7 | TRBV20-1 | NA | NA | TGCAGTGCGAGGAGGGAGCGCTCCTTTTCCTACGAGCAGTACTTC | CSARRERSFSYEQYF
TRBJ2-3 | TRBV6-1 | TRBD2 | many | TGTGCCAGCAGTGAAGGGTTAGGACTAGCGGGAGGCGCAGATACGCAGTATTTT | CASSEGLGLAGGADTQYF
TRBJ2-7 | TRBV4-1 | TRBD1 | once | TGCGCCAGCAGCCAAGGGACAGGGCCCTACGAGCAGTACTTC | CASSQGTGPYEQYF
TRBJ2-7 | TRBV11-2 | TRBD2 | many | TGTGCCAGCAGCGGGACTACCCACTACGAGCAGTACTTC | CASSGTTHYEQYF
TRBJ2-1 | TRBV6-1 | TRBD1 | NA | TGTGCCAGCCGGACAGGGGCCTACAATGAGCGGTTCTTC | CASRTGAYNERFF
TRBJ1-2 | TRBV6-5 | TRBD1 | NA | TGTGCCAGCAGTTACATTCGGGGACAGGGCCAGGGCTACACCTTC | CASSYIRGQGQGYTF
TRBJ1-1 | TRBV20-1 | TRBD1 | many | TGCAGTGCTCCCGGACAGGCTAATGAAGCTTTCTTT | CSAPGQANEAFF
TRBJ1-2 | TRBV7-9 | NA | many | TGTGCCAGCGGGTCACGGAAAAGCAACTATGGCTACACCTTC | CASGSRKSNYGYTF